These 10 T cell receptor beta chains originate from one sample sequenced in a study of blood T cell repertoires in COVID-19. The protocol was immunoSEQ multiplex PCR, while the TCRdb copy is restricted to in-frame clones and leaves out a portion. The table includes under 120,000 clones, over 75% detected once. Sequenced material: peripheral blood. These receptors were collected from an older man with active or convalescent COVID-19.

This sequence joins TRBV6-4 and TRBJ1-2; D is uncertain. The CDR3 is made up of 12 amino acids. The V and J ends lost 6 bases and 2 bases respectively, with 7 bases between them. Per germline, CDR1 MRHNA and CDR2 SNTAGT. CDR3 DNA: TGTGCCAGCAGGAGGTTGAACTATGGCTACACCTTC. Protein: CASRRLNYGYTF.

This clone has just one count. The chain has TRBV30 and TRBJ2-7; 11 nucleotides agree with TRBD2. The CDR3 is 14 amino acids. J lost 4 bases, V lost 2 bases, and 4 bases had no gene match. Germline loops: CDR1 GTSNPN, CDR2 SVGIG (reference sequence). The CDR3: CAWSPGLAVYEQYF. CDR3 nucleotides: TGTGCCTGGAGTCCGGGACTAGCGGTGTACGAGCAGTACTTC. The full variable domain, in which reference TRBV30 and TRBJ2-7 provide the parts outside the CDR3, is SQTIHQWPATLVQPVGSPLSLECTVEGTSNPNLYWYRQAAGRGLQLLFYSVGIGQISSEVPQNLSASRPQDRQFILSSKKLLLSDSGFYLCAWSPGLAVYEQYFGPGTRLTVT.

The CDR3 sequence: CASSIVRGAETQYF. The CDR3 DNA reads as TGTGCCAGTAGTATAGTGCGGGGGGCTGAGACCCAGTACTTC. The rearrangement joins TRBV19 to TRBJ2-5; 8 bases align to TRBD2. Per germline, CDR1 LNHDA and CDR2 SQIVND (reference sequence). The CDR3 has 14 amino acids. V shed 1 base and J 5 bases; nucleotides not matched to a gene: 3. Filled out from reference TRBV19 and TRBJ2-5, the complete variable domain reads DGGITQSPKYLFRKEGQNVTLSCEQNLNHDAMYWYRQDPGQGLRLIYYSQIVNDFQKGDIAEGYSVSREKKESFPLTVTSAQKNPTAFYLCASSIVRGAETQYFGPGTRLLVL.

This clone was counted only a few times. The chain carries TRBV6-5 and TRBJ2-1, with TRBD2 as a possible D gene (7 bases). The germline CDR1 and CDR2 sequences are MNHEY and SVGAGI. Trimming took off 11 bases at V and 4 bases at J, with 21 bases between the two ends. This CDR3 region has 15 residues. The CDR3 DNA is TGTGCCCAAGGGGGGGAAGGACCCAGGTACAATGAGCAGTTCTTC. This codes for CAQGGEGPRYNEQFF.

The chain links TRBV11-2 to TRBJ1-2; 9 nucleotides align to TRBD1. V trimming: 6 bases; J trimming: 5 bases; junction bases outside the gene matches: 4. The CDR3 totals 13 residues. CDR1 is SGHAT, CDR2 FQNNGV, per germline. CDR3 sequence (DNA): TGTGCCAGCAGTGCCGGGACAGGGTATGGCTACACCTTC. The encoded protein is CASSAGTGYGYTF.

The chain has TRBV5-4 and TRBJ2-5; 8 bases are a match to TRBD2. This CDR3 has 14 amino acids. Per germline, CDR1 SGHNT and CDR2 YYREEE (reference sequence). J was trimmed by 5 bases and V by 4 bases; bases with no gene match: 7. Here the CDR3 reads CASSAGTRGETQYF. In DNA, the CDR3 is TGTGCCAGCAGCGCCGGGACTAGGGGTGAGACCCAGTACTTC.

V usage is TRBV15 and J usage is TRBJ2-1; 11 bases match TRBD2. This CDR3 spans 17 amino acids. Germline V gene lookup returns CDR1 LNHNV and CDR2 YYDKDF (reference sequence). Unmatched junction bases numbered 8, after V lost 3 bases and J lost 4 bases. Here the CDR3 DNA reads TGTGCCACCAGCAGGGGAGATACTAGCGGGGGTTACAATGAGCAGTTCTTC. Its translation: CATSRGDTSGGYNEQFF.

This chain links TRBV7-9 with TRBJ2-5; weak D call: TRBD2 (5 bases). The V gene's germline CDR1 is SEHNR and CDR2 FQNEAQ (reference sequence). The CDR3 has 14 amino acids. V was clipped by 4 bases and J by 4 bases, with 13 bases between them. CDR3 residues: CASSSGISRETQYF. The CDR3 nucleotides read TGTGCCAGCAGCTCGGGAATTTCAAGAGAGACCCAGTACTTC. The whole variable domain, remainder taken from reference TRBV7-9 and TRBJ2-5, is DTGVSQNPRHKITKRGQNVTFRCDPISEHNRLYWYRQTLGQGPEFLTYFQNEAQLEKSRLLSDRFSAERPKGSFSTLEIQRTEQGDSAMYLCASSSGISRETQYFGPGTRLLVL.

The V and J genes are TRBV28 and TRBJ1-4; 8 bases map to TRBD1. Trimming took 5 bases from V and 5 from J; bases not matched to a gene: 7. CDR3 length equals 15 residues. CDR1 is MDHEN, CDR2 SYDVKM, per germline. The CDR3 reads CASSIGTGPNEKLFF. CDR3 nucleotides: TGTGCCAGCAGTATTGGGACAGGCCCGAATGAAAAACTGTTTTTT.

The rearrangement joins TRBV7-2 to TRBJ2-5; 7 bases line up with TRBD1. The CDR3 covers 14 residues. The V and J ends lost 4 bases and 2 bases, in that order; junction bases with no gene match: 4. Germline CDR1 and CDR2: SGHTA and FQGNSA. CDR3 region: CASSSGRGQETQYF. In DNA form, the CDR3 reads TGTGCCAGCAGCTCAGGCAGGGGGCAAGAGACCCAGTACTTC.